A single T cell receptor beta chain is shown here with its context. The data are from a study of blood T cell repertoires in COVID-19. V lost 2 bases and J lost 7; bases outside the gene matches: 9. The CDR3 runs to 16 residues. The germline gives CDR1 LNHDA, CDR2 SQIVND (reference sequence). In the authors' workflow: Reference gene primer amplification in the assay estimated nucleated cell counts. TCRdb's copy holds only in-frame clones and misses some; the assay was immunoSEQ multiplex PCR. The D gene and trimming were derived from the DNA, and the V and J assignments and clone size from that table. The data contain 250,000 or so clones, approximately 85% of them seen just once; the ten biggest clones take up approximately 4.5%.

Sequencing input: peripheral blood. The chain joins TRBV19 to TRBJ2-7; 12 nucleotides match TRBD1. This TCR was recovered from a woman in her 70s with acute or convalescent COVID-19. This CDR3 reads CASSISSGQGAVEQYF. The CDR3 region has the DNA TGTGCCAGTAGTATATCGTCGGGACAGGGGGCGGTGGAGCAGTACTTC.